This TCR beta chain was captured in a study of blood T cell repertoires in COVID-19. On the study more broadly: The analysed material was cDNA or gDNA that came from T cells, B-cell-depleted T cells, or PBMCs.

Per the original methods: Estimation of nucleated cell counts was performed using reference gene primer amplification. Sequencing was performed with immunoSEQ multiplex PCR; in TCRdb, only in-frame clones are kept and a portion is missing. That table supplies the V and J calls and clone size; D and trimming were determined from the DNA. The sample has 230,000 or so clones, 65% to 90% seen once. The receptor was derived from a woman aged 40 to 50 who had recovered from COVID-19. The sample taken for sequencing was peripheral blood.

The CDR3 loop is CASRSDRGQPQHF. In DNA, the CDR3 is TGCGCCAGCAGATCAGACAGGGGTCAGCCCCAGCATTTT. The rearrangement joins TRBV5-1 to TRBJ1-5, with 8 positions matching TRBD1. V gave up 5 bases and J gave up 6 bases; unmatched junction bases: 4. Germline V gene lookup returns CDR1 SGHRS and CDR2 YFSETQ. This CDR3 has 13 amino acids.